These T cell receptor beta chains were read from a single sample in a study of breast tumors, draining lymph nodes, adjacent tissues. MiXCR, applied by TCRdb to the multiplex PCR reads, yields one record per CDR3 protein. The sample lists 200,000 to 250,000 distinct CDR3 sequences, under 40% occurring once. Input material: axillary lymph node tissue. Receptors originate from a female donor with breast cancer. Some clones in this sample may be carry-over from other donors' samples. Each CDR3 is given with its conserved first and last residue. The D gene is left open where the match is weak. Clone size, where shown, is once, few, many, or a class for clones that have expanded.

D,V,J,size,DNA,CDR3
.,TRBV11-3,TRBJ2-2,many,TGTGCCAGCAGCTTAGATCTCGGCGGGGAGCTGTTTTTT,CASSLDLGGELFF
.,TRBV20-1,TRBJ2-1,many,TGCAGTGCGGTACAGGGAAACAATGAGCAGTTCTTC,CSAVQGNNEQFF
TRBD2,TRBV7-8,TRBJ2-1,.,TGTGCCAGCAGCTACGGGACTAGCGGGAGAAATGAGCAGTTCTTC,CASSYGTSGRNEQFF
.,TRBV6-5,TRBJ2-7,.,TGTGCCAGCAGTTACTCTACAGGGATCTACGAGCAGTACTTC,CASSYSTGIYEQYF
TRBD2,TRBV20-1,TRBJ2-1,.,TGCAGTGCTAGAGATCCCCTAGCGGGGAGCAGTGAGCAGTTCTTC,CSARDPLAGSSEQFF
.,TRBV20-1,TRBJ2-1,many,TGCAGGGAGTTGGACTCCTGGGGCGATGAGCAGTTCTTC,CRELDSWGDEQFF
.,TRBV5-1,TRBJ2-1,.,.,CASSFYICSADSSSYNEQFF
TRBD1,TRBV18,TRBJ2-3,.,TGTGCCAGCTCATCGGGACAGGGGTTTGAGTCAGATACGCAGTATTTT,CASSSGQGFESDTQYF
.,TRBV20-1,TRBJ2-5,many,TGCTCTGGGAGGAGAGGACGCGAGACCCAGTACTTC,CSGRRGRETQYF
.,TRBV24-1,TRBJ1-5,many,TGTGCCACCAGGAGGGTGAGCAATCAGCCCCAGCATTTT,CATRRVSNQPQHF
.,TRBV10-3,TRBJ1-6,.,TGTGCCACTGGACAGAATAATTCACCCCTCCACTTT,CATGQNNSPLHF
.,TRBV12-3/TRBV12-4,TRBJ1-4,many,TGTGCCAGCAGTTTAGGGCTCAGCTCTTTACAAGGTGAAAAACTGTTTTTT,CASSLGLSSLQGEKLFF
.,TRBV2,TRBJ1-6,.,TGTGCCAGCAGGAAGGGAGATTGGAATTCACCCCTCCACTTT,CASRKGDWNSPLHF
.,TRBV2,TRBJ1-3,many,TGTGCCAGCAGTGAAATGGGACGGCGCTCTGGAAACACCATATATTTT,CASSEMGRRSGNTIYF
.,TRBV9,TRBJ2-2,many,TGTGCCAGCAGCGTACAGGCCGGGGAGCTGTTTTTT,CASSVQAGELFF
TRBD2,TRBV20-1,TRBJ2-5,.,TGCAGTGCCACGACTAGCGGGGGGCAGAGAGAGACCCAGTACTTC,CSATTSGGQRETQYF